The present T cell receptor beta chain was sequenced within a study of cytomegalovirus exposure and HLA in healthy donors. Across the study: As an earlier analysis found, roughly 180 million T cells yielded about 120 million unique TCR beta sequences. Whole-study findings and limits: Researchers had no immune exposure information except CMV serostatus available. Sequencing depth across donors, presence/absence analyses assumed, was roughly uniform. An analysis done earlier found most TCR beta V segments productive about 87% or about 30% of the time.

Per the germline V gene, CDR1 is MNHNY and CDR2 is SVGAGI (reference sequence). CDR3 length equals 16 residues. The ends lost 0 bases at V and 0 bases at J; junction bases unmatched: 1. The sample holds a few counts of this clone. The antigen is unknown. PCR used 60 Vbeta primers and 13 Jbeta primers. Assay used: immunoSEQ multiplex PCR; TCRdb lists only in-frame clones, some missing. The sample shows about 110,000 clones, roughly 80% of them seen only once. J is TRBJ2-3 and V is TRBV6-6; 9 nucleotides align to TRBD2. The TCR comes from a young woman in good health and CMV-seropositive. Sequenced: PBMCs. CDR3 nucleotides: TGTGCCAGCAGTTACTCGCGGGGGGGAAGCACAGATACGCAGTATTTT. It codes for CASSYSRGGSTDTQYF.